This T cell receptor (beta chain) was captured in a study of CD8 T cells in ankylosing spondylitis. Study-level points and caveats: Disease-associated clones were reportedly significantly overrepresented in matched ankylosing spondylitis synovial fluid. Seemingly characteristic of ankylosing spondylitis blood was a TCR beta motif consisting of roughly 8 highly homologous variants. With a CD8+ phenotype, disease-linked clones were relatively rare in peripheral blood.

This clonotype was picked up a small number of times. What it binds is not known. TCRdb re-called the 5' RACE reads with MiXCR, one entry per CDR3 protein. Of about 210,000 distinct CDR3 sequences in the sample, about 7.3% were seen once. This CDR3 contains 15 residues. The V end was cut by 5 bases, the J end by 5 bases, with 16 bases between. The germline CDR1 and CDR2 sequences are MNHNS and SASEGT. The receptor was derived from a male donor with ankylosing spondylitis. The rearrangement links TRBV6-1 to TRBJ2-1; D possibly uses TRBD1 or TRBD2 (7 bases each). What was sequenced was blood, either unsorted or a sorted T cell fraction (not recorded which). CDR3: CASSPYRGLHNEQFF. For the CDR3, the DNA is TGTGCCAGCAGTCCGTACAGGGGACTACACAATGAGCAGTTCTTC.